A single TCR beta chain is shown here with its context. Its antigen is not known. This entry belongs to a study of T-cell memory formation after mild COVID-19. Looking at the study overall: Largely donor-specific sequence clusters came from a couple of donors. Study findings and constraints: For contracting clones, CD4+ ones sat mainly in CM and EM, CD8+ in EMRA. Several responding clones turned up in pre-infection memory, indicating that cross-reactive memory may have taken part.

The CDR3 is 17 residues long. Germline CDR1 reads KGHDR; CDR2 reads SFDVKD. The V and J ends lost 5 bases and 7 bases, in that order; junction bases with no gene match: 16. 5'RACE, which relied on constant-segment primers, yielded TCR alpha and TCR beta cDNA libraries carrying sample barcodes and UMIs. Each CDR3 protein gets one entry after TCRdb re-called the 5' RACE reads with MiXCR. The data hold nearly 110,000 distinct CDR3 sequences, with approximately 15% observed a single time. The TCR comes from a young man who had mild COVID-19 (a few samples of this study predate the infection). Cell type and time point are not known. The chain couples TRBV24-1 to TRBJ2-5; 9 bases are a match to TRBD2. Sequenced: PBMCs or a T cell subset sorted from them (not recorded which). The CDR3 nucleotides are TGTGCCACCAGTGGTCCCCACGGTAGCGGGGGCAAAGGGACCCAGTACTTC. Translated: CATSGPHGSGGKGTQYF.